Below, 31 T cell receptor beta chains from the same sample are listed, as sequenced in a study of blood T cells in healthy people across ages. It was with a sample-barcoded 5' primer and a J-beta primer mix that a second PCR of about 6 to 12 cycles was run. TCRdb re-derived calls from the 5' RACE reads in MiXCR, one entry per CDR3 protein. The table has fewer than 2,000,000 distinct CDR3 sequences, about 39% seen once; the top ten hold more than 20%. Sequencing used blood. These receptors were collected from a human donor in good health.

This clonotype occurred a few times. The chain recombines TRBV20-1 with TRBJ1-1; 7 bases line up with TRBD1. V lost 6 bases to trimming and J lost 4 bases; unmatched junction nucleotides: 5. Germline CDR1 is DFQATT and CDR2 is SNEGSKA (reference sequence). The CDR3 extends over 12 amino acids. The CDR3 protein is CSAATGSTEAFF. DNA for the CDR3: TGCAGTGCAGCGACAGGGAGCACTGAAGCTTTCTTT.

This clonotype was counted between two and nine times. The rearrangement uses TRBV5-1 and TRBJ1-2; no clear D. Trimming took 0 bases from V and 8 from J, leaving 14 bases between them. There are 14 residues in the CDR3. Per germline, CDR1 SGHRS and CDR2 YFSETQ. CDR3 in DNA: TGCGCCAGCAGCTTGGCGGGCATGCCCTGGGGCTACACCTTC. Its translation is CASSLAGMPWGYTF.

The chain recombines TRBV29-1 with TRBJ1-5, with D unresolved. V shed 6 bases and J shed 7 bases, with 7 bases lying between them. The CDR3 sequence is 10 residues long. Germline V lookup: CDR1 SQVTM, CDR2 ANQGSEA. The CDR3 sequence is CSVGEQPQHF. The DNA of the CDR3 is TGCAGCGTCGGTGAACAGCCCCAGCATTTT.

This clonotype was counted many times. This chain joins TRBV6-4 and TRBJ2-1, with D perhaps matching TRBD1 (5 bases). CDR1 is MRHNA and CDR2 is SNTAGT in the germline V gene. This CDR3 region has 14 residues. Trimming cost V 0 bases and J 5 bases, with 8 bases left between them. CDR3 in amino acids: CASSDSTDNNEQFF. The CDR3 nucleotides read TGTGCCAGCAGTGACTCGACAGATAACAATGAGCAGTTCTTC.

The chain uses TRBV6-1 and TRBJ1-6; TRBD1 might be the D (5 bases). V gave up 3 bases and J gave up 10 bases, with 13 bases separating them. This CDR3 contains 14 residues. Germline V gene lookup returns CDR1 MNHNS and CDR2 SASEGT. The DNA for the CDR3 is TGTGCCAGCAGTGATGGGACTGAAGGATCACCCCTCCACTTT. Residues: CASSDGTEGSPLHF.

The V call is TRBV5-1, the J call TRBJ2-5; possibly TRBD1 or TRBD2 for D (5 bases each). V was cut by 4 bases and J by 11 bases, with 24 bases left in between. This CDR3 has 15 residues. Germline V gives CDR1 SGHRS, CDR2 YFSETQ. DNA for the CDR3: TGCGCCAGCAGCCCTGGACACTCGGGCTCGGAGGAGCAGTACTTC. Its protein is CASSPGHSGSEEQYF.

This clonotype was seen a few times. The chain links TRBV27 to TRBJ1-6, with 7 bases lining up with TRBD1. This CDR3 is 16 amino acids long. The germline CDR1 and CDR2 sequences are MNHEY and SMNVEV (reference sequence). V lost 1 base to trimming and J lost 6 bases; unmatched junction nucleotides: 6. CDR3: CASSLWPGGSNSPLHF. CDR3 coding DNA: TGTGCCAGCAGTTTATGGCCAGGGGGTTCTAATTCACCCCTCCACTTT.

This chain uses TRBV7-8 with TRBJ1-5, with D maybe TRBD1 (6 bases). Looked up from germline, CDR1 is SGHVS and CDR2 is FQNEAQ. The CDR3 has 17 residues. The V gene lost 5 bases and the J gene lost 7 bases, with 24 bases spanning the gap. The CDR3 DNA follows: TGTGCCAGCAGCCTACGGGGCAGGGGATTCGATTTGCAGCCCCAGCATTTT. This gives the protein CASSLRGRGFDLQPQHF.

In this sample, this clonotype turned up a few times. V is TRBV9 and J is TRBJ2-1; D is unresolved. There are 15 residues in the CDR3. V dropped 0 bases and J dropped 0 bases, with 7 bases sitting between them. The germline gives CDR1 SGDLS, CDR2 YYNGEE. The CDR3: CASSVEATSYNEQFF. The CDR3 DNA reads as TGTGCCAGCAGCGTAGAGGCGACCTCCTACAATGAGCAGTTCTTC.

The genes are TRBV10-3 and TRBJ1-1; D gene ambiguous. This CDR3 has 11 residues. V lost 2 bases and J lost 4, with 2 bases in between. Germline V lookup: CDR1 ENHRY, CDR2 SYGVKD. The CDR3 protein is CAISETTEAFF. The CDR3 DNA sequence: TGTGCCATCAGTGAGACCACTGAAGCTTTCTTT.

This clonotype was seen only a few times. The chain links TRBV16 to TRBJ1-5, with 10 bases lining up with TRBD1. Trimming cost V 3 bases and J 3 bases; bases outside gene matches: 5. The CDR3 covers 16 residues. Germline V gives CDR1 KGHSY, CDR2 FQNENV. For the CDR3, the DNA is TGTGCCAGCAGCCACCAGACAGGGGGCATCAATCAGCCCCAGCATTTT. It codes for CASSHQTGGINQPQHF.

The chain couples TRBV30 to TRBJ2-2, with TRBD1 matching over 8 bases. The V gene end was trimmed by 0 bases and the J gene end by 5 bases; junction bases not matched to a gene: 8. This CDR3 has 16 amino acids. Germline CDR1 and CDR2: GTSNPN and SVGIG (reference sequence). The CDR3 here is CAWSVIRGLGTGELFF. The CDR3 coding sequence is TGTGCCTGGAGTGTCATCAGGGGGCTGGGGACCGGGGAGCTGTTTTTT.

This clonotype was counted ten times or more. CDR3 amino acids: CASSELGGAPGNIQYF. As DNA, the CDR3 is TGTGCCAGCAGTGAATTAGGGGGGGCGCCTGGAAACATTCAGTACTTC. The V and J genes are TRBV6-1 and TRBJ2-4; perhaps TRBD2 as D (7 bases). The CDR3 length is 16 residues. V dropped 2 bases and J dropped 6 bases, with 17 bases sitting between them. Germline CDR1 reads MNHNS; CDR2 reads SASEGT.

This clonotype was observed a single time. The V call is TRBV27, the J call TRBJ2-7, with 12 positions matching TRBD2. Germline CDR1 MNHEY, CDR2 SMNVEV (reference sequence). The CDR3 sequence is 15 residues long. J was trimmed by 2 bases and V by 5 bases; bases with no gene match: 4. This CDR3 reads CASSPSGGAPYEQYF. Here the CDR3 DNA reads TGTGCCAGCAGTCCTAGCGGGGGGGCCCCCTACGAGCAGTACTTC.

The chain uses TRBV7-2 and TRBJ1-2, with D maybe TRBD1 (6 bases). The CDR3 extends over 14 amino acids. V gave up 6 bases and J gave up 3 bases, with 14 bases separating them. Germline values: CDR1 SGHTA, CDR2 FQGNSA. As DNA, the CDR3 is TGTGCCAGCAGTCGCAACAGGGACGACTATGGCTACACCTTC. Translation: CASSRNRDDYGYTF.

This clonotype was recorded a few times. The rearrangement uses TRBV7-9 and TRBJ1-2; D is unclear. This CDR3 spans 17 amino acids. The germline V and J ends were trimmed by 4 bases and 2 bases, with 20 bases remaining between them. CDR1 and CDR2 (germline): SEHNR, FQNEAQ (reference sequence). The CDR3 protein is CASSSTYEGLSNYGYTF. CDR3 in DNA: TGTGCCAGCAGCTCCACGTATGAGGGTCTGAGCAACTATGGCTACACCTTC.

This clonotype was counted only a few times. This chain links TRBV11-1 with TRBJ1-2; unclear D gene. CDR1 and CDR2 from the germline V gene are SGHAT and FQDESV (reference sequence). V was trimmed by 0 bases and J by 6 bases, leaving 8 bases between them. This CDR3 spans 13 amino acids. The CDR3 DNA sequence: TGTGCCAGCAGCTTAGCGACGGGGAATGGCTACACCTTC. Protein sequence: CASSLATGNGYTF.

This chain links TRBV5-1 with TRBJ1-4; the D is unclear. Trimming removed 0 bases at V and 3 bases at J, with 9 bases between. The length of the CDR3 is 15 residues. Germline assignment: CDR1 SGHRS and CDR2 YFSETQ. This CDR3 is CASSLGLEPNEKLFF. In DNA form, the CDR3 reads TGCGCCAGCAGCTTGGGATTAGAGCCTAATGAAAAACTGTTTTTT.

The V and J genes are TRBV7-2 and TRBJ2-3; TRBD1 might be the D (6 bases). The germline CDR1 and CDR2 sequences are SGHTA and FQGNSA. The CDR3 sequence is 14 residues long. Trimming removed 4 bases at V and 6 bases at J, with 14 bases between. The DNA for the CDR3 is TGTGCCAGCAGCTCGACTACAGGGTACGATACGCAGTATTTT. Protein sequence: CASSSTTGYDTQYF.

This clonotype was observed a single time. The gene calls are TRBV29-1 and TRBJ1-1, with D possibly TRBD1 on 5 matching bases. This CDR3 spans 14 amino acids. Deletions cut 3 bases from V and 0 bases from J, with 11 bases between. Looked up from germline, CDR1 is SQVTM and CDR2 is ANQGSEA. This CDR3 is CSVDRGAMNTEAFF. The CDR3 DNA reads TGCAGCGTTGATCGTGGGGCTATGAACACTGAAGCTTTCTTT.

This clonotype occurred a few times. This chain links TRBV5-6 with TRBJ1-2; D gene unclear. Germline assignment: CDR1 SGHDT and CDR2 YYEEEE. Trimming shortened V by 9 bases and J by 5 bases, and 20 bases separated the two germline ends. The CDR3 spans 14 residues. The CDR3 is CATNDPNSGYGYTF. As DNA, the CDR3 is TGTGCCACCAACGACCCCAACTCAGGTTATGGCTACACCTTC. The full variable domain, rest sourced from reference TRBV5-6 and TRBJ1-2, is DAGVTQSPTHLIKTRGQQVTLRCSPKSGHDTVSWYQQALGQGPQFIFQYYEEEERQRGNFPDRFSGHQFPNYSSELNVNALLLGDSALYLCATNDPNSGYGYTFGSGTRLTVV.

The rearrangement joins TRBV29-1 to TRBJ2-1; 12 bases are a match to TRBD2. The J segment lost 5 bases and the V segment lost 8 bases, leaving 4 bases of the junction unmatched. The CDR3 has 13 amino acids. Per the germline V gene, CDR1 is SQVTM and CDR2 is ANQGSEA. The CDR3 loop reads CSSRTSGNNEQFF. CDR3 sequence (DNA): TGCAGCTCCCGGACTAGCGGGAACAATGAGCAGTTCTTC.

The chain carries TRBV5-1 and TRBJ2-1; TRBD1 agrees at 8 bases. With V trimmed by 3 bases and J by 5 bases, 7 bases remained unmatched. This CDR3 has 15 amino acids. The germline CDR1 and CDR2 sequences are SGHRS and YFSETQ. The CDR3 spells CASSSGQGPHNEQFF. CDR3 nucleotides: TGCGCCAGCAGCTCAGGACAGGGTCCCCACAATGAGCAGTTCTTC.

The rearrangement joins TRBV5-1 to TRBJ2-7; D is possibly TRBD1 or TRBD2 (6 bases each). Germline CDR1 and CDR2: SGHRS and YFSETQ. The CDR3 is made up of 15 amino acids. Trimming left V 0 bases short and J 5 bases short, with 15 bases between. The CDR3 DNA is TGCGCCAGCAGCTTGGGGCTTGGGGGCGGGAACGAGCAGTACTTC. This translates into CASSLGLGGGNEQYF.

V usage is TRBV7-2 and J usage is TRBJ2-5, with 13 bases identical to TRBD2. CDR1 is SGHTA, CDR2 FQGNSA, per germline. This CDR3 comprises 18 residues. The V and J ends lost 4 bases and 5 bases, in that order; junction bases with no gene match: 13. CDR3 sequence: CASSSGTSGVGFGETQYF. Here the CDR3 DNA reads TGTGCCAGCAGCTCCGGGACTAGCGGGGTTGGTTTCGGGGAGACCCAGTACTTC.

V usage is TRBV7-2 and J usage is TRBJ2-5; possibly TRBD2 for D (5 bases). Germline V gives CDR1 SGHTA, CDR2 FQGNSA. The CDR3 length is 13 residues. V was clipped by 3 bases and J by 5 bases, with 10 bases between them. The CDR3 DNA sequence: TGTGCCAGCAGCTTCGGGGTAACGGAGACCCAGTACTTC. Translating it yields CASSFGVTETQYF.

This clonotype was counted once. DNA of the CDR3: TGCAGTGCTACGCACGGGGGGGCCTACAATGAGCAGTTCTTC. Protein: CSATHGGAYNEQFF. The chain uses TRBV20-1 and TRBJ2-1, with 8 bases aligning to TRBD2. Germline CDR1 is DFQATT and CDR2 is SNEGSKA (reference sequence). The V and J ends lost 4 bases and 2 bases, in that order; junction bases with no gene match: 4. This CDR3 is 14 amino acids long.

There are a few counts of this clonotype. The V call is TRBV6-2 or TRBV6-3, the J call TRBJ1-5, with TRBD1 matching 10 bases. The CDR3 extends over 17 amino acids. Germline assignment: CDR1 MNHEY and CDR2 SVGEGT. V shed 2 bases and J 5 bases; nucleotides not matched to a gene: 9. CDR3 residues: CASSYPGQGKMDQPQHF. CDR3 DNA sequence: TGTGCCAGCAGTTACCCGGGACAGGGGAAGATGGATCAGCCCCAGCATTTT.

The V call is TRBV6-6, the J call TRBJ2-3; TRBD2 matches at 7 bases. Germline CDR1 is MNHNY and CDR2 is SVGAGI (reference sequence). Trimming removed 2 bases from V and 2 bases from J; junction bases left unmatched: 7. The CDR3 has 16 amino acids. The CDR3 protein is CASSYLSGEYTDTQYF. CDR3 coding DNA: TGTGCCAGCAGTTACCTAAGCGGGGAGTACACAGATACGCAGTATTTT.

This clonotype showed up just a few times. The J gene is TRBJ2-5, the V gene TRBV12-3 or TRBV12-4; D not certain. Deletions cut 1 base from V and 0 bases from J, with 12 bases between. This CDR3 spans 16 amino acids. The CDR3 bases are TGTGCCAGCAGTTTAGGGGCCAAGGGTGACCAAGAGACCCAGTACTTC. The encoded protein is CASSLGAKGDQETQYF.

This clonotype appeared a few times. The chain carries TRBV12-3 or TRBV12-4 and TRBJ2-1; 9 bases agree with TRBD1. CDR3 length: 15 residues. The V segment lost 3 bases and the J segment 7 bases; nucleotides outside the gene matches: 7. This chain's CDR3 is CASSFPGQGLNEQFF. The CDR3 coding sequence is TGTGCCAGCAGTTTCCCGGGACAGGGCTTAAATGAGCAGTTCTTC.